One and the same sample provided the 21 T cell receptor beta chains below, sequenced in a study of cytomegalovirus exposure and HLA in healthy donors. The PCR employed 60 Vbeta primers together with 13 Jbeta primers. Profiled with immunoSEQ multiplex PCR; TCRdb holds only in-frame clones, not every one. This repertoire shows under 85,000 clones, around 77% found once; its top ten account for roughly 22%. Sample: PBMCs. The receptors stem from a woman in her thirties or forties in good health and CMV-seropositive.

This clone came up once. The chain links TRBV5-3 to TRBJ2-7; D is ambiguous. TRBV5-3 is assigned to the ORF class and has an uncertain function. Trimming removed 4 bases from V and 12 bases from J, with 14 bases in between. This CDR3 has 11 amino acids. CDR3 amino acids: CARSGPIFGYF. Here the CDR3 DNA reads TGTGCCAGAAGCGGCCCCATCTTTGGGTACTTC.

This rearrangement joins TRBV30 to TRBJ1-2; 9 bases fit TRBD1. Germline CDR1 reads GTSNPN; CDR2 reads SVGIG (reference sequence). The CDR3 has 15 amino acids. J lost 5 bases, V lost 5 bases, and 12 bases had no gene match. The CDR3: CAWQPGTGMLYGYTF. For the CDR3, the DNA is TGTGCCTGGCAGCCCGGGACAGGGATGTTGTATGGCTACACCTTC.

The chain couples TRBV7-9 to TRBJ1-1; a weak D match, TRBD1 (6 bases). The CDR3 spans 15 residues. The V gene lost 1 base and the J gene lost 1 base, with 10 bases spanning the gap. The germline V gene has CDR1 SEHNR and CDR2 FQNEAQ (reference sequence). The CDR3 DNA sequence: TGTGCCAGCAGCTTAGACAGGGTGACGAACACTGAAGCTTTCTTT. Its protein is CASSLDRVTNTEAFF.

V and J are TRBV15 and TRBJ1-4; 7 bases are a match to TRBD1. V was pared by 0 bases and J by 6 bases, with 4 bases of the junction left unmatched. CDR1 is LNHNV, CDR2 YYDKDF, per germline (reference sequence). CDR3 size: 15 residues. As DNA, the CDR3 is TGTGCCACCAGCAGAGACGGGACAGAGGATGAAAAACTGTTTTTT. Translated, it gives CATSRDGTEDEKLFF.

This chain joins TRBV7-2 and TRBJ2-7; 8 bases are shared with TRBD2. The germline V gene has CDR1 SGHTA and CDR2 FQGNSA. This CDR3 comprises 15 residues. V lost 5 bases and J lost 6; bases outside the gene matches: 12. The CDR3 protein is CASSNRGRGALEQYF. The CDR3 nucleotides are TGTGCCAGCAGCAACCGGGGGCGGGGGGCGCTCGAGCAGTACTTC.

The table lists this clone with a few counts. The rearrangement links TRBV2 to TRBJ2-1; 10 bases fit TRBD2. This CDR3 is 14 amino acids long. With 4 bases clipped from V and 10 bases from J, the junction kept 7 bases outside the gene matches. The germline V gene has CDR1 SNHLY and CDR2 FYNNEI. CDR3 region: CASSGSRTSGEQFF. In nucleotides, the CDR3 is TGTGCCAGCAGTGGGAGTAGGACTAGCGGAGAGCAGTTCTTC.

In this sample, this clone turned up a few times. The chain joins TRBV27 to TRBJ2-1; perhaps TRBD1 as D (6 bases). Per germline, CDR1 MNHEY and CDR2 SMNVEV (reference sequence). V shed 6 bases and J shed 5 bases, with 17 bases lying between them. The CDR3 contains 15 residues. DNA of the CDR3: TGTGCCAGCAGATCAATTCGACAGGTCGACAATGAGCAGTTCTTC. Residues: CASRSIRQVDNEQFF.

V usage is TRBV29-1 and J usage is TRBJ2-7; 8 nucleotides agree with TRBD1. The CDR3 totals 14 residues. With V trimmed by 4 bases and J by 6 bases, 11 bases remained unmatched. CDR1 is SQVTM and CDR2 is ANQGSEA in the germline V gene. The CDR3 DNA is TGCAGCGTTGGGGGACAGGAATCGGTGGGCGAGCAGTACTTC. Its translation: CSVGGQESVGEQYF.

The genes are TRBV2 and TRBJ2-7; 8 bases are a match to TRBD1. The CDR3 is 13 residues long. V shed 4 bases and J 4 bases; nucleotides not matched to a gene: 3. Germline V gene data show CDR1 as SNHLY and CDR2 as FYNNEI. The CDR3 DNA follows: TGTGCCAGCAGTGCCAGACAGGGGTACGAGCAGTACTTC. Its translation: CASSARQGYEQYF.

This chain joins TRBV18 and TRBJ1-3; D is possibly TRBD1 (5 bases). The germline CDR1 and CDR2 sequences are KGHSH and LQKENI. The CDR3 is 15 amino acids. Trimming stripped 2 bases from V and 0 bases from J, with 8 bases between. The CDR3 loop is CASSPTTASGNTIYF. The CDR3 coding sequence is TGTGCCAGCTCACCAACGACAGCCTCTGGAAACACCATATATTTT. Together with reference TRBV18 and TRBJ1-3, the CDR3 gives the full variable domain: NAGVMQNPRHLVRRRGQEARLRCSPMKGHSHVYWYRQLPEEGLKFMVYLQKENIIDESGMPKERFSAEFPKEGPSILRIQQVVRGDSAAYFCASSPTTASGNTIYFGEGSWLTVV.

CDR3 bases: TGTGCCAGCAGCGTAGCAGGGGGAGTCACTGAAGCTTTCTTT. Translated, it gives CASSVAGGVTEAFF. The rearrangement joins TRBV9 to TRBJ1-1; 7 nucleotides line up with TRBD1. The CDR3 has 14 residues. Germline CDR1 is SGDLS and CDR2 is YYNGEE. Trimming removed 0 bases from V and 4 bases from J; junction bases left unmatched: 3.

The gene calls are TRBV5-1 and TRBJ2-7; TRBD1 might be the D (5 bases). The CDR3 is 14 amino acids. V lost 4 bases, J lost 0 bases, and 11 bases lay in between. Germline V lookup: CDR1 SGHRS, CDR2 YFSETQ. Here the CDR3 DNA reads TGCGCCAGCAGCGAGCTAGGACACTCCTACGAGCAGTACTTC. Translating it yields CASSELGHSYEQYF.

V and J are TRBV7-2 and TRBJ1-3; D gene ambiguous. The germline V gene has CDR1 SGHTA and CDR2 FQGNSA. The V end lost 4 bases, the J end lost 4 bases, and 5 bases lay between the germline ends. The CDR3 has 12 residues. The CDR3 loop reads CASSYTGNTIYF. CDR3 nucleotide sequence: TGTGCCAGCAGCTACACAGGAAACACCATATATTTT.

In this sample, this clone turned up a few times. The chain recombines TRBV30 with TRBJ2-5, with 14 bases identical to TRBD2. From germline, CDR1 is GTSNPN and CDR2 SVGIG (reference sequence). J was trimmed by 2 bases and V by 3 bases; bases with no gene match: 8. This CDR3 is built from 17 residues. The CDR3 protein is CAWSGLGLAGGQETQYF. Written as DNA, the CDR3 is TGTGCCTGGAGCGGACTAGGACTAGCGGGGGGACAAGAGACCCAGTACTTC.

The V gene is TRBV7-8, the J gene TRBJ2-7; 11 nucleotides line up with TRBD1. The CDR3 extends over 16 amino acids. The V gene's germline CDR1 is SGHVS and CDR2 FQNEAQ. Trimming at V came to 3 bases and at J to 7 bases, leaving 11 bases not matched to a gene. The CDR3 DNA reads TGTGCCAGCAGCTTTCTTACGGGGACAGGGGGAGGAGAGCAGTACTTC. Translation: CASSFLTGTGGGEQYF.

This clone has just one count. The chain recombines TRBV9 with TRBJ1-1, with D possibly being TRBD1 (6 bases). Per germline, CDR1 SGDLS and CDR2 YYNGEE. V gave up 2 bases and J gave up 2 bases, with 10 bases separating them. The CDR3 contains 14 residues. CDR3 bases: TGTGCCAGCAGCGTCGGACAGACTAACACTGAAGCTTTCTTT. This codes for CASSVGQTNTEAFF. Complete variable domain (other parts from reference TRBV9 and TRBJ1-1): DSGVTQTPKHLITATGQRVTLRCSPRSGDLSVYWYQQSLDQGLQFLIQYYNGEERAKGNILERFSAQQFPDLHSELNLSSLELGDSALYFCASSVGQTNTEAFFGQGTRLTVV.

The chain has TRBV5-1 and TRBJ2-3; D is uncertain. There are 15 residues in the CDR3. Trimming stripped 0 bases from V and 0 bases from J, with 8 bases between. The germline V gene encodes CDR1 SGHRS and CDR2 YFSETQ. The CDR3, as DNA: TGCGCCAGCAGCTTGGGGCAGTCTAGCACAGATACGCAGTATTTT. Protein: CASSLGQSSTDTQYF.

This chain uses TRBV6-1 with TRBJ1-1, with 7 bases identical to TRBD1. CDR1 and CDR2 from the germline V gene are MNHNS and SASEGT. The CDR3 length is 14 residues. The V segment lost 4 bases and the J segment 4 bases; nucleotides outside the gene matches: 6. CDR3 nucleotide sequence: TGTGCCAGCAGTGCGACAGGGCTTGGCACTGAAGCTTTCTTT. Residues: CASSATGLGTEAFF.

This chain uses TRBV5-6 with TRBJ2-2; 9 positions match TRBD1. V was clipped by 4 bases and J by 4 bases; unmatched bases: 8. Germline-derived CDR1 and CDR2 are SGHDT and YYEEEE. This CDR3 is 16 amino acids long. CDR3 nucleotides: TGTGCCAGCAGCCGACCGGGACAGGGAGGCACCGGGGAGCTGTTTTTT. Its protein product is CASSRPGQGGTGELFF.

The chain combines TRBV7-2 with TRBJ2-7; 7 bases are a match to TRBD2. This CDR3 is 14 amino acids long. V shed 0 bases and J 6 bases; nucleotides not matched to a gene: 5. The germline V gene has CDR1 SGHTA and CDR2 FQGNSA. The CDR3 region has the DNA TGTGCCAGCAGCTTAGCTCCGTGGGGGGGCGAGCAGTACTTC. Translated, it gives CASSLAPWGGEQYF.

Only one count was recorded for this clone. V and J are TRBV7-9 and TRBJ2-3; 14 nucleotides line up with TRBD2. With 4 bases clipped from V and 0 bases from J, the junction kept 6 bases outside the gene matches. Germline CDR1 SEHNR, CDR2 FQNEAQ (reference sequence). CDR3 length: 18 residues. In nucleotides, the CDR3 is TGTGCCAGCAGCTCCCCGGGACTAGCGGGGGCTAGCACAGATACGCAGTATTTT. Amino acid sequence: CASSSPGLAGASTDTQYF.